This T cell receptor (beta chain) was sequenced during a study of cytomegalovirus exposure and HLA in healthy donors. The PCR had 60 Vbeta and 13 Jbeta primers. Per the original data handling: Tens of millions of unique TCR beta chains, roughly 11 million shared, were counted in a later analysis. Only in-frame clones appear in the TCRdb table, and some are missing; sequencing was by immunoSEQ multiplex PCR. That table gives V, J and clone size, and the DNA gave D and trimming. The sample gives roughly 120,000 clones, around 74% of which show up once; about 30% is in the top ten. The CDR3 loop spans 14 amino acids. J lost 7 bases, V lost 4 bases, and 9 bases had no gene match. CDR1 is SGHNT and CDR2 is YYREEE in the germline V gene (reference sequence).

This TCR came from a man aged 60 to 69 in good health and CMV-seropositive. J is TRBJ1-2 and V is TRBV5-4, with 8 bases fitting TRBD1. The sequenced sample was PBMCs. The CDR3 loop is CASSLGQGVAGYTF. The CDR3 region has the DNA TGTGCCAGCAGCCTCGGACAGGGAGTCGCTGGCTACACCTTC.